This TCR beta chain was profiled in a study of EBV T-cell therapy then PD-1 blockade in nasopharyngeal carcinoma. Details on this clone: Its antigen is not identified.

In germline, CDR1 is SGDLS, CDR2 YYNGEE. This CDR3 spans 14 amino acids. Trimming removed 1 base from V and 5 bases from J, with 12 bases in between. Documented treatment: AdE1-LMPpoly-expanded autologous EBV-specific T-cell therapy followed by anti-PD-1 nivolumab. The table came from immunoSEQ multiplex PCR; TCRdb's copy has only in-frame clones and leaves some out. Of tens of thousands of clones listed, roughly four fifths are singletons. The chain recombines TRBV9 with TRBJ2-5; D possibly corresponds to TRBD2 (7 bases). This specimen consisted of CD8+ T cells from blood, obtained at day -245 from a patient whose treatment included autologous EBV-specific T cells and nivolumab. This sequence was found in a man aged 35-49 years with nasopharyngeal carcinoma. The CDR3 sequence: CASSVWGGVETQYF. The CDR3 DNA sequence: TGTGCCAGCAGCGTATGGGGGGGCGTTGAGACCCAGTACTTC.